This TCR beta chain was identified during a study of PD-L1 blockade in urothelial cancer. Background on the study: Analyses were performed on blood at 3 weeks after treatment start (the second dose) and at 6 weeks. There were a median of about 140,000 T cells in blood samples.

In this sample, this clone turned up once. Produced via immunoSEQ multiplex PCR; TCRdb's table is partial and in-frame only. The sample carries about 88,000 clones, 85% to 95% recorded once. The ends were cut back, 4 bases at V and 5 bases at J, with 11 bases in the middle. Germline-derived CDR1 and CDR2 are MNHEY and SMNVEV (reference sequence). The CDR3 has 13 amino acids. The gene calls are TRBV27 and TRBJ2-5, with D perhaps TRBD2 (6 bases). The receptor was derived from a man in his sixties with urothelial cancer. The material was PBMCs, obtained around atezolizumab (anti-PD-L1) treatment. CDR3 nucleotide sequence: TGTGCCAGCAGTTCGGCGGGGCTGGAGACCCAGTACTTC. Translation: CASSSAGLETQYF.